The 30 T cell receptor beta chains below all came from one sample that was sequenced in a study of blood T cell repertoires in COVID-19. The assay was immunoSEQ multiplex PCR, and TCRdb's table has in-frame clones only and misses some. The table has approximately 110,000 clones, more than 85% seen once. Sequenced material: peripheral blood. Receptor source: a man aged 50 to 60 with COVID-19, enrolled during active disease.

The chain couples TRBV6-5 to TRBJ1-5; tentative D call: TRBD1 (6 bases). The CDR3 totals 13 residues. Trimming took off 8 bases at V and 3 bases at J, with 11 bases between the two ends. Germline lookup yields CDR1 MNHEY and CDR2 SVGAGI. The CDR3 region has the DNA TGTGCCAGCGAACAGGGTCCCAATCAGCCCCAGCATTTT. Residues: CASEQGPNQPQHF.

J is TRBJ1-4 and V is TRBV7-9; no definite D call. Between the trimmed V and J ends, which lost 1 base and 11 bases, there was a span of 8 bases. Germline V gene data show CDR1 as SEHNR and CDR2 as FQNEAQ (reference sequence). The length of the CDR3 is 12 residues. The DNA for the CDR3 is TGTGCCAGCAGCTTAGAAACCCAGAAACTGTTTTTT. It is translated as CASSLETQKLFF.

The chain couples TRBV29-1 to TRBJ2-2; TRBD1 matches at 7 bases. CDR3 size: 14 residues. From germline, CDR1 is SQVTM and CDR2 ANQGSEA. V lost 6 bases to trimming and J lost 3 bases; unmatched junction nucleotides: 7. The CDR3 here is CSVAGTAYTGELFF. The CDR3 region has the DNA TGCAGCGTCGCCGGGACAGCTTACACCGGGGAGCTGTTTTTT.

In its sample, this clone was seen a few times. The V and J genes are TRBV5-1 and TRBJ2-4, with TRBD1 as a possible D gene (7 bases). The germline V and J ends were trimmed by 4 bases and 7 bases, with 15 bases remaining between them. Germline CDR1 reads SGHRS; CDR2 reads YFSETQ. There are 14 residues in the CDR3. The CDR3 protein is CASSPSAGGNIQYF. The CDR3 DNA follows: TGCGCCAGCAGCCCCTCGGCAGGGGGGAACATTCAGTACTTC.

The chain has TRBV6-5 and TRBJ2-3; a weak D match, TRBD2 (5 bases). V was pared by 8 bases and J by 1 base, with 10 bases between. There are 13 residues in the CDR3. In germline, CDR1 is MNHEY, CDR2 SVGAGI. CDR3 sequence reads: CASLVSGTDTQYF. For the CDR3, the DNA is TGTGCCAGCCTCGTTAGCGGCACAGATACGCAGTATTTT.

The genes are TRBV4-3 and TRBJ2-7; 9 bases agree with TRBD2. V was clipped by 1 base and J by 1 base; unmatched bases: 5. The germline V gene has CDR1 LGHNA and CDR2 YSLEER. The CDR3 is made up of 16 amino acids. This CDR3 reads CASSQARGLASYEQYF. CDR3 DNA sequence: TGCGCCAGCAGCCAAGCGAGGGGACTAGCATCCTACGAGCAGTACTTC.

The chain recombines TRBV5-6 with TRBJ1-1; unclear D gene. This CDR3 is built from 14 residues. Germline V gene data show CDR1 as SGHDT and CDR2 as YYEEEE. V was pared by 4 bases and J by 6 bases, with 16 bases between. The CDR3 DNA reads TGTGCCAGCAGCCCACTCATCCGGGGATCTGAAGCTTTCTTT. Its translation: CASSPLIRGSEAFF. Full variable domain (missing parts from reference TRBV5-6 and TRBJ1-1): DAGVTQSPTHLIKTRGQQVTLRCSPKSGHDTVSWYQQALGQGPQFIFQYYEEEERQRGNFPDRFSGHQFPNYSSELNVNALLLGDSALYLCASSPLIRGSEAFFGQGTRLTVV.

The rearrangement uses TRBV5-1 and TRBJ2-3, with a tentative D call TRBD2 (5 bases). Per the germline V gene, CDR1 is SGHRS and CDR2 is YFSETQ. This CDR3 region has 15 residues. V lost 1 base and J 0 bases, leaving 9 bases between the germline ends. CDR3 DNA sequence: TGCGCCAGCAGCTTGACTAGGCCTAGCACAGATACGCAGTATTTT. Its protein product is CASSLTRPSTDTQYF.

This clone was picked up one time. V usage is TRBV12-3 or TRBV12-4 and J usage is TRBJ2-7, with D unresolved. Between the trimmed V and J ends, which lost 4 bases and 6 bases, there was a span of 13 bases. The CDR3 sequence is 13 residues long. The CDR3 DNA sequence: TGTGCCAGCAGTTACCACCCCGCGGCCGAGCAGTACGTC. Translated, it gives CASSYHPAAEQYV.

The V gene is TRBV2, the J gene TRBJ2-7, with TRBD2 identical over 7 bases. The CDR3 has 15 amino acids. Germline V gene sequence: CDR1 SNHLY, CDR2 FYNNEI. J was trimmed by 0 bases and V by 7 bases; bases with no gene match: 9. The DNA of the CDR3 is TGTGCCAGCAAGGAGGCAGCGGGGAGCTCCTACGAGCAGTACTTC. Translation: CASKEAAGSSYEQYF.

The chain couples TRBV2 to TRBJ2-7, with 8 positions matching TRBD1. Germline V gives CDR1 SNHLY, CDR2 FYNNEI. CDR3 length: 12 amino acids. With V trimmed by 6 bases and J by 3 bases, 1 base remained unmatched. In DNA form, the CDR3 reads TGTGCCAGCAGCGGACAGGGCTACGAGCAGTACTTC. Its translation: CASSGQGYEQYF. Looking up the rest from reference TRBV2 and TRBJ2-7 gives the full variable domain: EPEVTQTPSHQVTQMGQEVILRCVPISNHLYFYWYRQILGQKVEFLVSFYNNEISEKSEIFDDQFSVERPDGSNFTLKIRSTKLEDSAMYFCASSGQGYEQYFGPGTRLTVT.

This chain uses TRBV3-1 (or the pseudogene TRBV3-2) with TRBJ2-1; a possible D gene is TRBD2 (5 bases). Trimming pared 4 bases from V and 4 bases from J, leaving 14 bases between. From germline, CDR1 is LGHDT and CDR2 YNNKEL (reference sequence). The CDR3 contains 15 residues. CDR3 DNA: TGTGCCAGCAGCCCCCCCCAGCGGACGTACAATGAGCAGTTCTTC. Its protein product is CASSPPQRTYNEQFF.

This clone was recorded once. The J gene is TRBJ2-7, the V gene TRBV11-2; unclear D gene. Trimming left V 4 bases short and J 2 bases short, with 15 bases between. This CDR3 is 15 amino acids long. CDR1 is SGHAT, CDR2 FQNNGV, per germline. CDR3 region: CASSSISFSPYEQYF. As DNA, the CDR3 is TGTGCCAGCAGCTCGATCAGCTTTAGCCCCTACGAGCAGTACTTC.

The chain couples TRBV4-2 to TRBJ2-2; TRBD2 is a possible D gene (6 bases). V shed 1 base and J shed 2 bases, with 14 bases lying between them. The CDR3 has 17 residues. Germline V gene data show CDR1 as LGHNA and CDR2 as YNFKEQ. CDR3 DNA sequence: TGTGCCAGCAGCCAAGTCGGCGCTAGCGACAACACCGGGGAGCTGTTTTTT. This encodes CASSQVGASDNTGELFF.

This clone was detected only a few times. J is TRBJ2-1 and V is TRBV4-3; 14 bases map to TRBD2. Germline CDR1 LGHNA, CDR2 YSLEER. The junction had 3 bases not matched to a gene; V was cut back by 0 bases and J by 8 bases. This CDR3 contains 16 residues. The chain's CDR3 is CASSQEGLAGVDEQFF. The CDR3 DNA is TGCGCCAGCAGCCAAGAGGGACTAGCGGGAGTAGATGAGCAGTTCTTC.

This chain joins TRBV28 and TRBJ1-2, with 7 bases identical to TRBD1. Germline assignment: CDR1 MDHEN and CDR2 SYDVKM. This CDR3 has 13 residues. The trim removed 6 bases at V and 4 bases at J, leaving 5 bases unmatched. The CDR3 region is CASSRQGSYGYTF. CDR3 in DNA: TGTGCCAGCAGCCGACAGGGAAGCTATGGCTACACCTTC.

The CDR3 here is CASSRTSGETQYF. The CDR3 bases are TGTGCCAGCAGCCGGACTAGCGGAGAGACCCAGTACTTC. This rearrangement joins TRBV5-4 to TRBJ2-5, with 10 bases fitting TRBD2. Germline V CDR1 and CDR2: SGHNT, YYREEE (reference sequence). The V gene end was trimmed by 4 bases and the J gene end by 4 bases; junction bases not matched to a gene: 1. This CDR3 has 13 amino acids. The whole variable domain, filled in from reference TRBV5-4 and TRBJ2-5, reads ETGVTQSPTHLIKTRGQQVTLRCSSQSGHNTVSWYQQALGQGPQFIFQYYREEENGRGNFPPRFSGLQFPNYSSELNVNALELDDSALYLCASSRTSGETQYFGPGTRLLVL.

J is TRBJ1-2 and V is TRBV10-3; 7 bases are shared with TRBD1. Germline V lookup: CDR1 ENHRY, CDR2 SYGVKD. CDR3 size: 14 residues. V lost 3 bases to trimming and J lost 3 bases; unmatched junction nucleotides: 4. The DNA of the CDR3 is TGTGCCATCAGTGACCGCAGGGGGGACTATGGCTACACCTTC. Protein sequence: CAISDRRGDYGYTF.

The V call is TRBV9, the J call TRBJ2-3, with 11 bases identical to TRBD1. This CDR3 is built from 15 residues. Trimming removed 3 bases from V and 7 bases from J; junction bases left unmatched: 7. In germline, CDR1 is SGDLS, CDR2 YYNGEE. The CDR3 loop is CASSEGTGGWYTQYF. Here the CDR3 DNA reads TGTGCCAGCAGCGAAGGGACAGGGGGATGGTATACGCAGTATTTT.

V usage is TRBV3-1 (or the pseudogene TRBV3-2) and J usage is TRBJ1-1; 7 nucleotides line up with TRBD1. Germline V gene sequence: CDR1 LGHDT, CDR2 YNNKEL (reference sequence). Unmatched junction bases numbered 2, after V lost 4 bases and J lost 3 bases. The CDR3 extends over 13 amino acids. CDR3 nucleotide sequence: TGTGCCAGCAGCCCCACAGGGGACACTGAAGCTTTCTTT. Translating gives CASSPTGDTEAFF.

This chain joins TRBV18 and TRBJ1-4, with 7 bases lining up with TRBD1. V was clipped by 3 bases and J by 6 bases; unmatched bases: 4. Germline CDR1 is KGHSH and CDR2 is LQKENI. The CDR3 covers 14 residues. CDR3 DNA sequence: TGTGCCAGCTCACCCCGACAGGGTGATGAAAAACTGTTTTTT. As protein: CASSPRQGDEKLFF.

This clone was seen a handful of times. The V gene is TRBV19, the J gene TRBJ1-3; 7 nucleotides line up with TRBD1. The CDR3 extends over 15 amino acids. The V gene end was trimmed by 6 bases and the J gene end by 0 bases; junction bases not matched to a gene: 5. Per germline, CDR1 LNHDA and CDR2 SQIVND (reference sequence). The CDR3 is CASSVDRSSGNTIYF. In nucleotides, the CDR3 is TGTGCCAGTAGCGTGGACAGGAGCTCTGGAAACACCATATATTTT.

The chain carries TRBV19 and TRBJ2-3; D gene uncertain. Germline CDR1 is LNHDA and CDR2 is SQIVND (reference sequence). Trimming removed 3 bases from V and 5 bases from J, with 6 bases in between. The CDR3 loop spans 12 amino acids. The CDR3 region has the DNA TGTGCCAGTAGTATTTACGGAGATACGCAGTATTTT. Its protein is CASSIYGDTQYF. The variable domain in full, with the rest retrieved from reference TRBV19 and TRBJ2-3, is DGGITQSPKYLFRKEGQNVTLSCEQNLNHDAMYWYRQDPGQGLRLIYYSQIVNDFQKGDIAEGYSVSREKKESFPLTVTSAQKNPTAFYLCASSIYGDTQYFGPGTRLTVL.

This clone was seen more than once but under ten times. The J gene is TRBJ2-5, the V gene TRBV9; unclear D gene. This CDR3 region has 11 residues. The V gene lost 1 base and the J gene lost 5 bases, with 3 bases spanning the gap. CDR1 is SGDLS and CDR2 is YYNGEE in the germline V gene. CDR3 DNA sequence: TGTGCCAGCAGCGTATATGAGACCCAGTACTTC. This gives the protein CASSVYETQYF.

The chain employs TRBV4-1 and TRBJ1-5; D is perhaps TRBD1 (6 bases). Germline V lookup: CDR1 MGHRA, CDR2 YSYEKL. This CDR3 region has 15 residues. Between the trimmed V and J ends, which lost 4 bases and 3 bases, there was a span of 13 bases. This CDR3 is CASSRTTGINQPQHF. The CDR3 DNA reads TGCGCCAGCAGCCGAACGACAGGAATCAATCAGCCCCAGCATTTT.

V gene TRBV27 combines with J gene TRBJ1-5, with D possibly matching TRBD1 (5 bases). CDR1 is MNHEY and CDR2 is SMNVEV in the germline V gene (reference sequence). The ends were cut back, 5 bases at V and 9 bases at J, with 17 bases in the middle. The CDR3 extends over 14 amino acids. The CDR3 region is CASSALGGGRPQHF. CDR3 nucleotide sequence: TGTGCCAGCAGTGCCCTGGGGGGGGGACGGCCCCAGCATTTT.

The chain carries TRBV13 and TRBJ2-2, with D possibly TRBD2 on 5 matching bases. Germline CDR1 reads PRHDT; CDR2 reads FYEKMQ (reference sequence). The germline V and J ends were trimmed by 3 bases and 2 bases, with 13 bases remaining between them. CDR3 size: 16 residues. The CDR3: CASSFSGSANTGELFF. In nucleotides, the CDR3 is TGTGCCAGCAGCTTCTCGGGTAGCGCCAACACCGGGGAGCTGTTTTTT.

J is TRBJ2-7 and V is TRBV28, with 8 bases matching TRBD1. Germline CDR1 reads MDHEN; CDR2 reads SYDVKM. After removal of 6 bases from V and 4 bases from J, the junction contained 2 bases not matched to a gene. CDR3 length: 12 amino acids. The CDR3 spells CASRDREYEQYF. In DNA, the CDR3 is TGTGCCAGCAGGGACAGGGAATACGAGCAGTACTTC.

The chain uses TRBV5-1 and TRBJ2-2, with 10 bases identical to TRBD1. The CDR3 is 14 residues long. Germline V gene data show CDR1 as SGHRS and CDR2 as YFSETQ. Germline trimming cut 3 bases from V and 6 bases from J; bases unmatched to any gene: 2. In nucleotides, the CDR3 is TGCGCCAGCAGCTGGGGACAGGGGTCCGGGGAGCTGTTTTTT. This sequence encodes CASSWGQGSGELFF.

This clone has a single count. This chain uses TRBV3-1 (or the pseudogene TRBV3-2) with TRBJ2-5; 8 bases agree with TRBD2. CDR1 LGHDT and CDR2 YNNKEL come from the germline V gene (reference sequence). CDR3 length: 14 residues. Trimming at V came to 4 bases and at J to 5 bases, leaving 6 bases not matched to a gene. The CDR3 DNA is TGTGCCAGCAGCCCTCGACTAGCGCAGGAGACCCAGTACTTC. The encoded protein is CASSPRLAQETQYF.